What follows is one T cell receptor (beta chain) and its context. CDR1 MNHNY and CDR2 SVGAGI come from the germline V gene (reference sequence). V was clipped by 6 bases and J by 6 bases; unmatched bases: 10. The CDR3 covers 16 residues. Sequencing was performed with immunoSEQ multiplex PCR; in TCRdb, only in-frame clones are kept and a portion is missing. The profile shows roughly 1.4 million clones, 98% to 99% of them singletons. The data were obtained in a study of shared clonotypes between healthy human individuals. Material for sequencing was naive CD4+ T cells sorted from blood. Subset reported: CD45RA+ positively selected. This sequence originates from a man younger than 40 in good health. The chain is built from TRBV6-6 and TRBJ2-2; 10 bases line up with TRBD1. CDR3 region: CASSQPGQGIAGELFF. The CDR3 DNA is TGTGCCAGCAGCCAGCCGGGACAGGGGATCGCCGGGGAGCTGTTTTTT.